Below, one TCR beta chain is given with its context. The antigen is undetermined. Germline CDR1 and CDR2: SEHNR and FQNEAQ (reference sequence). The CDR3 length is 15 residues. V gave up 5 bases and J gave up 0 bases; unmatched junction bases: 4. This record comes from a study of cytomegalovirus exposure and HLA in healthy donors. On the study more broadly: Membership in the Caucasian-associated ancestry cluster was found for about four fifths of 300 to 400 genotyped donors.

Amplification used 60 Vbeta primers and 13 Jbeta primers. Method: immunoSEQ multiplex PCR; TCRdb's copy keeps in-frame clones and lacks some. The profile shows around 140,000 clones, approximately 77% of them singletons. Whole-study results and caveats: Accurate HLA-A and HLA-B prediction from TCR beta sequences was reported for most subjects.

Sequenced input: PBMCs. The chain recombines TRBV7-9 with TRBJ2-1; TRBD1 matches at 7 bases. This sequence originates from a woman in her sixties or seventies in good health and CMV-seronegative. CDR3: CASSRAGGSYNEQFF. In DNA, the CDR3 is TGTGCCAGCAGCCGCGCAGGGGGCTCCTACAATGAGCAGTTCTTC.